A selection of T cell receptor beta chains follows, all from one sample in a study of Graves' ophthalmopathy and Graves' hyperthyroidism. TCRdb fed the multiplex PCR reads into MiXCR, producing one record per CDR3 protein. The top ten clones hold under 6.5% of a sample with 150,000 to 200,000 distinct CDR3 sequences, around two fifths of them seen once. The sample consisted of peripheral blood. All receptors come from a woman between 40 and 55 years old with Graves' ophthalmopathy. The CDR3 runs from the conserved cysteine through the conserved F or W. The D gene is left open where the match is weak. Where a row states a size, it is once, few, many or the class of an expanded clone; other rows omit it.

V	J	size	D	CDR3	DNA
TRBV10-3	TRBJ1-5	.	.	CASSQGWGQPQHF	TGTGCCAGCAGTCAGGGCTGGGGTCAGCCCCAGCATTTT
TRBV28	TRBJ1-6	many	.	CASIEGGDPYNSPLHF	TGTGCCAGCATCGAGGGGGGAGACCCCTATAATTCACCCCTCCACTTT
TRBV6-5	TRBJ1-2	many	.	CASTPLGGLGYTF	TGTGCCAGCACTCCCCTAGGGGGTCTAGGCTACACCTTC
TRBV24-1	TRBJ2-2	.	TRBD1	CATSDETGTVNGELFF	TGTGCCACCAGTGATGAGACCGGGACAGTCAACGGGGAGCTGTTTTTT
TRBV27	TRBJ2-7	.	.	CASSLEGSDSYEQYF	TGTGCCAGCAGTTTAGAAGGATCGGACTCCTACGAGCAGTACTTC
TRBV9	TRBJ1-5	few	TRBD1	CASSFGTGSEPQHF	TGTGCCAGCAGCTTTGGGACAGGGTCGGAGCCCCAGCATTTT
TRBV30	TRBJ1-2	.	.	CAWNRQGRSDGYTF	TGTGCCTGGAACCGGCAGGGTAGGTCGGATGGCTACACCTTC
TRBV27	TRBJ2-7	.	TRBD2	CASSLSSSGRVSYEQYF	TGTGCCAGCAGTTTATCCTCTAGCGGGAGGGTCTCCTACGAGCAGTACTTC
TRBV9	TRBJ1-6	many	.	CASSVEQESSPLHF	TGTGCCAGCAGCGTAGAACAGGAAAGCTCACCCCTCCACTTT
TRBV12-5	TRBJ1-2	many	.	CASGKTTHLEGYTF	TGTGCTAGTGGTAAGACGACACACCTGGAGGGCTACACCTTC
TRBV12-3/TRBV12-4	TRBJ2-7	.	TRBD2	CASSFPAGGDEQYF	TGTGCCAGCAGTTTTCCCGCGGGAGGGGACGAGCAGTACTTC
TRBV20-1	TRBJ1-1	.	.	CSARDGQKTEAFF	TGCAGTGCTAGAGACGGACAGAAGACTGAAGCTTTCTTT
TRBV2	TRBJ1-5	many	.	CASSGGYQPQHF	TGTGCCAGCAGTGGGGGGTATCAGCCCCAGCATTTT
TRBV11-2	TRBJ2-7	.	TRBD1	CASIDMTGREQYF	TGTGCCAGCATCGATATGACAGGGCGGGAGCAGTACTTC
TRBV6-4	TRBJ2-5	few	.	CASSYHVESETQYF	TGTGCCAGCAGTTACCATGTGGAGTCGGAGACCCAGTACTTC
TRBV5-1	TRBJ1-1	.	.	CASSLAKDRIMNTEAFF	TGCGCCAGCAGCTTGGCGAAGGACAGAATAATGAACACTGAAGCTTTCTTT
TRBV6-5	TRBJ1-6	many	TRBD1	CASSQTGTARNSPLHF	TGTGCCAGCAGCCAAACCGGGACAGCAAGAAATTCACCCCTCCACTTT
TRBV2	TRBJ2-7	many	TRBD2	CASRGTSGRRTYEQYF	TGTGCCAGCAGAGGGACTAGCGGGAGGAGGACCTACGAGCAGTACTTC
TRBV19	TRBJ2-7	many	.	CASRTGFGGEQYF	TGTGCCAGTAGAACGGGGTTCGGGGGCGAGCAGTACTTC
TRBV7-3	TRBJ2-6	many	.	CAGGAGEGRANVLTF	TGTGCCGGGGGGGCCGGGGAGGGAAGGGCCAACGTCCTGACTTTC
TRBV6-1	TRBJ1-1	.	TRBD1	CASSLRGRGTEAFF	TGTGCCAGCAGCCTCAGGGGGCGCGGCACTGAAGCCTTCTTT
TRBV12-3/TRBV12-4	TRBJ1-3	.	.	CASSVTGYTIYF	TGTGCCAGCAGTGTAACTGGGTACACCATATATTTT
TRBV20-1	TRBJ1-1	many	.	CSARDPGLGGTEAFF	TGCAGTGCTAGAGATCCAGGACTCGGGGGCACTGAAGCTTTCTTT
TRBV11-2	TRBJ2-5	.	TRBD2	CASSPRGTSGEETQYF	TGTGCCAGCAGTCCCAGGGGGACTAGCGGTGAAGAGACCCAGTACTTC
TRBV19	TRBJ1-2	.	TRBD1	CASSIGTGGVDGYTF	TGTGCCAGTAGTATTGGGACAGGGGGTGTCGATGGCTACACCTTC
TRBV6-5	TRBJ2-7	.	.	CASSYQQGRYEQYF	TGTGCCAGCAGTTACCAGCAGGGCCGATACGAGCAGTACTTC
TRBV29-1	TRBJ1-1	many	.	CSVAKGGSTEAFF	TGCAGCGTTGCTAAAGGGGGTAGCACTGAAGCTTTCTTT
TRBV28	TRBJ2-5	.	.	CATTYQETQYF	TGTGCCACGACGTACCAAGAGACCCAGTACTTC
TRBV10-3	TRBJ2-2	.	.	CAFGRTGELFF	TGTGCCTTCGGCCGCACCGGGGAGCTGTTTTTT
TRBV4-2	TRBJ2-7	many	TRBD2	CASSPTSGSLPEYEQYF	TGTGCCAGCAGCCCGACTAGCGGGAGTCTCCCGGAGTACGAGCAGTACTTC
TRBV27	TRBJ2-2	.	TRBD2	CASSPGLPPSTGELFF	TGTGCCAGCAGTCCGGGACTACCTCCTTCGACCGGGGAGCTGTTTTTT
TRBV2	TRBJ1-2	once	TRBD1	CANSGRDRAFGYTF	TGTGCCAACTCCGGCCGGGACAGGGCTTTTGGCTACACCTTC
TRBV11-1	TRBJ1-1	many	.	CASSLGSMPMNTEAFF	TGTGCCAGCAGCCTGGGTTCGATGCCCATGAACACTGAAGCTTTCTTT
TRBV12-3/TRBV12-4	TRBJ1-2	once	.	CASSLDGTDGYTF	TGTGCCAGCAGTTTAGACGGGACGGATGGCTACACCTTC
TRBV6-5	TRBJ2-3	.	.	CASSYSTGSLDTQYF	TGTGCCAGCAGTTACTCGACAGGCAGTTTGGATACGCAGTATTTT
TRBV6-5	TRBJ2-7	many	.	CASSYSGEIHEQYF	TGTGCCAGCAGTTACTCCGGGGAAATCCACGAGCAGTACTTC
TRBV14	TRBJ2-2	many	.	CASSQVPGNTGELFF	TGTGCCAGCAGCCAGGTTCCGGGGAACACCGGGGAGCTGTTTTTT
TRBV6-2/TRBV6-3	TRBJ2-7	few	.	CASSGFYEQYF	TGTGCCAGCAGTGGATTCTACGAGCAGTACTTC
TRBV12-3/TRBV12-4	TRBJ2-7	.	TRBD2	CASSFPASGYYEQYF	TGTGCCAGCAGTTTTCCGGCTAGCGGGTACTACGAGCAGTACTTC
TRBV6-2/TRBV6-3	TRBJ1-1	.	TRBD1	CASSYFQGGEAFF	TGTGCCAGCAGTTACTTCCAGGGGGGTGAAGCTTTCTTT
TRBV20-1	TRBJ2-7	many	TRBD1	CSAVPPGQGYEQYF	TGCAGTGCCGTACCTCCGGGACAGGGCTACGAGCAGTACTTC
TRBV28	TRBJ1-1	many	.	CASSSTLDEAFF	TGTGCCAGCAGCTCAACACTAGATGAAGCTTTCTTT
TRBV12-3/TRBV12-4	TRBJ1-2	many	TRBD1	CASSSDRVGYTF	TGTGCCAGCAGTTCCGACAGGGTTGGCTACACCTTC
TRBV6-2/TRBV6-3	TRBJ2-7	.	.	CASSSPGRAYEQYF	TGTGCCAGCAGTTCGCCGGGACGGGCCTACGAGCAGTACTTC
TRBV28	TRBJ2-7	many	.	CASSFTTSIEQYF	TGTGCCAGCAGTTTTACGACTAGTATCGAGCAGTACTTC
TRBV6-5	TRBJ2-7	few	TRBD2	CASSYAASGSYEQYF	TGTGCCAGCAGTTACGCCGCTAGCGGTTCCTACGAGCAGTACTTC
TRBV9	TRBJ2-7	.	.	CASSADVGGTIDEQYF	TGTGCCAGCAGCGCAGACGTTGGTGGCACTATTGACGAGCAGTACTTC
TRBV20-1	TRBJ2-7	.	TRBD2	CSARLAGVNEQYF	TGCAGTGCCAGACTAGCGGGAGTGAACGAGCAGTACTTC
TRBV19	TRBJ2-5	.	TRBD1	CASSLEGAETQYF	TGTGCCAGCAGCTTAGAGGGGGCTGAGACCCAGTACTTC
TRBV12-3/TRBV12-4	TRBJ1-2	.	.	CASMSRGTIGTNYGYTF	TGTGCCAGCATGAGCAGAGGGACAATCGGTACTAACTATGGCTACACCTTC
TRBV19	TRBJ2-5	.	.	CASSAPALEAGETQYF	TGTGCCAGTAGTGCGCCAGCCCTGGAGGCCGGCGAGACCCAGTACTTC
TRBV6-5	TRBJ1-1	.	.	CASSYVQVAEAFF	TGTGCCAGCAGTTACGTACAGGTGGCTGAAGCTTTCTTT